This T cell receptor beta chain appears in the sequencing data of a study of T cell responses to AZD1222 COVID-19 vaccine. The CDR3 has 11 residues. Trimming took 6 bases from V and 5 from J, leaving 6 bases between them. The germline gives CDR1 WNHNN, CDR2 SYGVQD (reference sequence). Here immunoSEQ multiplex PCR was the method, and the copy in TCRdb shows in-frame clones only, minus some. The data hold more than 60,000 clones, with roughly nine tenths observed a single time. This specimen consisted of peripheral blood, obtained on day 0 of AZD1222 vaccination. The rearrangement joins TRBV10-1 to TRBJ2-3; D is uncertain. The receptor was isolated from an adult in good health. The CDR3 DNA is TGCGCCAGCAGGGCGGAAGATACGCAGTATTTT. The encoded protein is CASRAEDTQYF.